The 13 T cell receptor beta chains listed next were all sequenced from one sample in a study of T cells in Graves' hyperthyroidism and ophthalmopathy. RNA transcripts were the template for amplifying TCR beta CDR3 regions. The TCR CDR3 first-round RT-PCR relied on the HTBI primer set. Using its own MiXCR run on the multiplex PCR reads, TCRdb lists one record per CDR3 protein. The data contain 300,000 to 400,000 distinct CDR3 sequences, 18% of them singletons. Sequenced: blood. These receptors originate from a man younger than 35 with Graves' ophthalmopathy.

This clonotype was detected many times. V is TRBV20-1 and J is TRBJ2-1; D may be TRBD2 (6 bases). This CDR3 region has 14 residues. The V and J ends lost 4 bases and 1 base respectively, with 11 bases between them. Germline CDR1 is DFQATT and CDR2 is SNEGSKA (reference sequence). In DNA form, the CDR3 reads TGCAGTGCTAAGAGACTAGTTTCCTACAATGAGCAGTTCTTC. Residues: CSAKRLVSYNEQFF.

This clonotype was detected once. This could be a read error, since a much larger clone is one nucleotide away. CDR3 region: CASSALDREPFGYTF. For the CDR3, the DNA is TGTGCCAGCAGTGCCTTGGACAGGGAACCTTTTGGCTACACCTTC. V and J are TRBV2 and TRBJ1-2; 8 nucleotides align to TRBD1. CDR1 SNHLY and CDR2 FYNNEI come from the germline V gene. The CDR3 is made up of 15 amino acids. J lost 7 bases, V lost 4 bases, and 11 bases had no gene match. Filled out from reference TRBV2 and TRBJ1-2, the complete variable domain reads EPEVTQTPSHQVTQMGQEVILRCVPISNHLYFYWYRQILGQKVEFLVSFYNNEISEKSEIFDDQFSVERPDGSNFTLKIRSTKLEDSAMYFCASSALDREPFGYTFGSGTRLTVV.

The sample holds many counts of this clonotype. This chain joins TRBV12-3 or TRBV12-4 and TRBJ2-2; D is possibly TRBD1 (5 bases). The CDR3 is 13 residues long. Trimming left V 5 bases short and J 6 bases short, with 10 bases between. CDR3 amino acids: CASSPRVPGELFF. The CDR3 coding sequence is TGTGCCAGCAGTCCCAGGGTCCCCGGGGAGCTGTTTTTT.

This clonotype was observed at least ten times. The chain recombines TRBV7-8 with TRBJ2-3; 9 positions agree with TRBD2. Per germline, CDR1 SGHVS and CDR2 FQNEAQ. V lost 0 bases, J lost 1 base, and 2 bases stayed unmatched. CDR3 size: 16 residues. The CDR3 spells CASSLAASGGTDTQYF. As DNA, the CDR3 is TGTGCCAGCAGCTTAGCGGCTAGCGGGGGCACAGATACGCAGTATTTT.

This clonotype was seen a few times. The V gene is TRBV5-8, the J gene TRBJ1-2; D is undetermined. Germline CDR1 reads SGHTS; CDR2 reads YDEGEE. Between the trimmed V and J ends, which lost 7 bases and 0 bases, there was a span of 16 bases. The CDR3 runs 15 residues. CDR3 loop: CASGDQSGSNYGYTF. The CDR3 DNA follows: TGTGCCAGCGGAGACCAATCCGGGTCTAACTATGGCTACACCTTC.

V usage is TRBV7-9 and J usage is TRBJ1-1; D is perhaps TRBD1 (6 bases). V gave up 4 bases and J gave up 8 bases, with 17 bases separating them. The CDR3 is made up of 14 amino acids. Germline CDR1 SEHNR, CDR2 FQNEAQ (reference sequence). In nucleotides, the CDR3 is TGTGCCAGCAGCTCACAACCGGGACAACCCGAAGCTTTCTTT. It is translated as CASSSQPGQPEAFF.

This clonotype was found many times. V gene TRBV12-3 or TRBV12-4 combines with J gene TRBJ2-5; 10 bases align to TRBD2. The length of the CDR3 is 16 residues. V lost 1 base, J lost 1 base, and 3 bases stayed unmatched. DNA of the CDR3: TGTGCCAGCAGTTTAGGAAGCGGGGGGGGCCAAGAGACCCAGTACTTC. Amino acid sequence: CASSLGSGGGQETQYF.

V is TRBV5-6 and J is TRBJ1-6, with D hard to call. Germline lookup yields CDR1 SGHDT and CDR2 YYEEEE. V lost 4 bases to trimming and J lost 10 bases, with 15 bases between them. This CDR3 has 14 amino acids. CDR3 amino acids: CASSLDLGGSPLHF. The CDR3 DNA reads as TGTGCCAGCAGCCTTGACCTCGGAGGGTCACCCCTCCACTTT.

Notes on this clonotype: A read error may explain this, as a much larger clone is one base away. The chain is built from TRBV20-1 and TRBJ2-5; possibly TRBD2 for D (6 bases). The CDR3 loop spans 12 amino acids. V was trimmed by 8 bases and J by 2 bases, leaving 12 bases between them. Germline V gene sequence: CDR1 DFQATT, CDR2 SNEGSKA (reference sequence). The CDR3 sequence is CSTYGTQETQYF. DNA for the CDR3: TGCAGTACTTACGGGACTCAAGAGACCCAGTACTTC.

This clonotype was observed at least ten times. The J gene is TRBJ1-1, the V gene TRBV3-1; D unresolved. Trimming took 0 bases from V and 4 from J, leaving 15 bases between them. The CDR3 covers 16 residues. CDR1 and CDR2 (germline): LGHDT, YNNKEL (reference sequence). The CDR3 sequence: CASSQEWAAVATEAFF. CDR3 nucleotide sequence: TGTGCCAGCAGCCAAGAGTGGGCAGCCGTGGCCACTGAAGCTTTCTTT.

The V and J genes are TRBV27 and TRBJ2-1; TRBD2 aligns across 7 bases. The CDR3 runs 14 residues. V shed 4 bases, J shed 6 bases, and the junction held 6 bases outside the gene matches. Germline CDR1 MNHEY, CDR2 SMNVEV (reference sequence). The CDR3 sequence: CASSWTSSGNEQFF. CDR3 sequence (DNA): TGTGCCAGCAGTTGGACTAGTTCCGGCAATGAGCAGTTCTTC.

This clonotype was detected many times. The V call is TRBV29-1, the J call TRBJ1-1; no clear D gene. The CDR3 contains 12 residues. CDR1 SQVTM and CDR2 ANQGSEA come from the germline V gene. Deletions cut 7 bases from V and 0 bases from J, with 9 bases between. CDR3 sequence (DNA): TGCAGCGCCTATTACATGAACACTGAAGCTTTCTTT. This encodes CSAYYMNTEAFF.

As concerns this clonotype: Compared with germline, one end of the junction differs, possibly owing to a read error. V gene TRBV13 combines with J gene TRBJ2-7, with D hard to call. The V gene's germline CDR1 is PRHDT and CDR2 FYEKMQ (reference sequence). This CDR3 spans 14 amino acids. The CDR3 nucleotides are TGTGCCAGCAGCCGATGGTCGCAATCCTACGAGCAGCACTTC. Translation: CASSRWSQSYEQHF.